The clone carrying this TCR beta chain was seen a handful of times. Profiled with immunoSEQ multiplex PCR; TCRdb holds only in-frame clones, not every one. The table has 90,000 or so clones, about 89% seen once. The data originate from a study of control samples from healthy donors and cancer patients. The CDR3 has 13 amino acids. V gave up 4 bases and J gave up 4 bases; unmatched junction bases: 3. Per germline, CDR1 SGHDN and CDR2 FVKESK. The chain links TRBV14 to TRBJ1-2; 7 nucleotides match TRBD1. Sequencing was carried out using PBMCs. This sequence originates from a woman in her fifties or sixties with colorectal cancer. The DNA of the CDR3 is TGTGCCAGCAGCCCGGGACAGATCTATGGCTACACCTTC. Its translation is CASSPGQIYGYTF.